Presented here are 10 T cell receptor beta chains from one specimen sequenced in a study of blood T cell repertoires in COVID-19. Sequencing was performed with immunoSEQ multiplex PCR; in TCRdb, only in-frame clones are kept and a portion is missing. Of fewer than 100,000 clones listed, around 90% are singletons. The specimen sequenced was peripheral blood. All receptors come from a woman of 80 years or more with acute or convalescent COVID-19.

This clone was seen a single time. This chain links TRBV6-6 with TRBJ2-3, with D possibly TRBD2 on 6 matching bases. The germline V and J ends were trimmed by 6 bases and 2 bases, with 18 bases remaining between them. Germline V gene sequence: CDR1 MNHNY, CDR2 SVGAGI (reference sequence). The CDR3 totals 16 residues. CDR3 loop: CASRAGWKRTTDTQYF. The CDR3 DNA reads TGTGCCAGCAGGGCGGGGTGGAAGCGCACCACAGATACGCAGTATTTT.

V gene TRBV2 combines with J gene TRBJ2-2; 11 nucleotides line up with TRBD1. This CDR3 has 15 amino acids. Germline loops: CDR1 SNHLY, CDR2 FYNNEI. J gave up 5 bases and V 6 bases, and 5 bases lay outside the gene matches. CDR3 DNA sequence: TGTGCCAGCAGGGACAGGGGGCGTTTGACCGGGGAGCTGTTTTTT. It is translated as CASRDRGRLTGELFF.

The chain carries TRBV10-3 and TRBJ1-2; D not certain. In germline, CDR1 is ENHRY, CDR2 SYGVKD. This CDR3 has 15 residues. V dropped 10 bases and J dropped 4 bases, with 22 bases sitting between them. CDR3 nucleotide sequence: TGTGCCACGTGCCCTTTGGGCAGGAACGCCTATGGCTACACCTTC. This codes for CATCPLGRNAYGYTF.

This chain joins TRBV7-9 and TRBJ2-3, with D maybe TRBD1 (5 bases). CDR3 length: 14 amino acids. The germline V gene has CDR1 SEHNR and CDR2 FQNEAQ (reference sequence). Trimming removed 3 bases at V and 2 bases at J, with 9 bases between. For the CDR3, the DNA is TGTGCCAGCAGCTTTGCAGGGAACACAGATACGCAGTATTTT. It specifies CASSFAGNTDTQYF.

The rearrangement uses TRBV6-6 and TRBJ1-4; D remains ambiguous. CDR3 length equals 14 residues. The V gene lost 6 bases and the J gene lost 8 bases, with 16 bases spanning the gap. Germline loops: CDR1 MNHNY, CDR2 SVGAGI (reference sequence). The CDR3 protein is CASRKEGGNEKLFF. The CDR3 DNA reads TGTGCCAGCAGGAAGGAGGGAGGAAACGAAAAACTGTTTTTT.

The chain joins TRBV5-1 to TRBJ2-7; TRBD1 aligns across 7 bases. The CDR3 runs 14 residues. The J segment lost 3 bases and the V segment lost 5 bases, leaving 8 bases of the junction unmatched. Germline CDR1 SGHRS, CDR2 YFSETQ. CDR3 coding DNA: TGCGCCAGCAGTACGACAGGGAACAACTACGAGCAGTACTTC. Translated: CASSTTGNNYEQYF.

A few counts support this clone. The CDR3 protein is CASSLQGARGYTF. The CDR3 DNA reads TGTGCCAGCAGTCTACAGGGGGCGAGGGGCTACACCTTC. The chain couples TRBV3-1 (or the pseudogene TRBV3-2) to TRBJ1-2; 9 nucleotides agree with TRBD1. J was trimmed by 8 bases and V by 6 bases; bases with no gene match: 7. This CDR3 contains 13 residues. Germline V gives CDR1 LGHDT, CDR2 YNNKEL (reference sequence).

The V and J genes are TRBV15 and TRBJ1-4; TRBD1 is a possible D gene (6 bases). CDR1 and CDR2 from the germline V gene are LNHNV and YYDKDF (reference sequence). V lost 5 bases to trimming and J lost 6 bases, with 10 bases between them. The length of the CDR3 is 13 residues. CDR3 DNA sequence: TGTGCCACCAGCTGGGGACAAGATGAAAAACTGTTTTTT. Translating gives CATSWGQDEKLFF.

The chain joins TRBV28 to TRBJ2-4; 13 bases match TRBD2. Germline assignment: CDR1 MDHEN and CDR2 SYDVKM. The CDR3 loop spans 17 amino acids. V shed 4 bases and J 7 bases; nucleotides not matched to a gene: 10. CDR3 DNA: TGTGCCAGCAGTTCGATGACTAGCGGGAGGTTTTTTAACATTCAGTACTTC. This encodes CASSSMTSGRFFNIQYF.

In its sample, this clone was seen once. The rearrangement links TRBV13 to TRBJ1-1; tentative D call: TRBD1 (5 bases). V was pared by 3 bases and J by 5 bases, with 13 bases between. Germline-derived CDR1 and CDR2 are PRHDT and FYEKMQ (reference sequence). CDR3 length: 14 residues. CDR3 coding DNA: TGTGCCAGCAGCTTCAAGGGAAGGGGAACTGAAGCTTTCTTT. Encoded protein: CASSFKGRGTEAFF.